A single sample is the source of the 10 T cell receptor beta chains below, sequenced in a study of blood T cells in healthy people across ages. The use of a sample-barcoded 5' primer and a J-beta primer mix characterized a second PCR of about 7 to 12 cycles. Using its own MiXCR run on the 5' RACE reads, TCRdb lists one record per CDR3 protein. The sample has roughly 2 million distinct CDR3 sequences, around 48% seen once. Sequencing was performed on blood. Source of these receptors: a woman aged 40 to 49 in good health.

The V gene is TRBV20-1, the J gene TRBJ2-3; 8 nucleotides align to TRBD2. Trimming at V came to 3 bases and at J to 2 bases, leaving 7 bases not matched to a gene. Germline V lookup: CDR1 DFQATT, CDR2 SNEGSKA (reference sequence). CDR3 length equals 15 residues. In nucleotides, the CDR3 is TGCAGTGCTAGTGGAGCGGGGGTGTTCACAGATACGCAGTATTTT. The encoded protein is CSASGAGVFTDTQYF.

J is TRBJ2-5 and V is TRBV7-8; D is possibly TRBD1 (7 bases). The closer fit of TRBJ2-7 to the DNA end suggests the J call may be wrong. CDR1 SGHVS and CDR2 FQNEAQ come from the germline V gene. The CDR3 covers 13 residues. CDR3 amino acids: CASSDRDLNEQYF. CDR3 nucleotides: TGTGCCAGCAGCGACAGGGACTTAAACGAGCAGTACTTC.

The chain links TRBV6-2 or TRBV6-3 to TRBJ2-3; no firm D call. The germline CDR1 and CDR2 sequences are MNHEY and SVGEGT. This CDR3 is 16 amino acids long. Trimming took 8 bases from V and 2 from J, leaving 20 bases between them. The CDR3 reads CASPPFEETSTDTQYF. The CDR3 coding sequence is TGTGCCAGCCCTCCCTTCGAAGAGACTTCCACAGATACGCAGTATTTT.

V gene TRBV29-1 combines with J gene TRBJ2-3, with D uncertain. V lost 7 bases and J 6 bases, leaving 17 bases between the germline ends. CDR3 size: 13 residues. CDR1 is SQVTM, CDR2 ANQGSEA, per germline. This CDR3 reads CSGNLGAQDTQYF. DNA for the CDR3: TGCAGCGGCAACCTAGGAGCTCAGGATACGCAGTATTTT.

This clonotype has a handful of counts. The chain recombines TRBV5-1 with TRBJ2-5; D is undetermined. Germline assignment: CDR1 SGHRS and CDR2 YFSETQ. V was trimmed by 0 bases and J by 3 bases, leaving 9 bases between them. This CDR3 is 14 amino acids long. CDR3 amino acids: CASSLAANKETQYF. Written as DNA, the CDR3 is TGCGCCAGCAGCTTGGCGGCAAATAAAGAGACCCAGTACTTC.

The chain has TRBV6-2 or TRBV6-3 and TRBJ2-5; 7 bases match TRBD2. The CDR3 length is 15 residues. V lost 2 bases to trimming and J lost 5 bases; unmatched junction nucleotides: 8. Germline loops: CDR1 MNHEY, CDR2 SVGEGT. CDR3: CASSYPGTTWETQYF. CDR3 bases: TGTGCCAGCAGTTACCCAGGGACTACGTGGGAGACCCAGTACTTC.

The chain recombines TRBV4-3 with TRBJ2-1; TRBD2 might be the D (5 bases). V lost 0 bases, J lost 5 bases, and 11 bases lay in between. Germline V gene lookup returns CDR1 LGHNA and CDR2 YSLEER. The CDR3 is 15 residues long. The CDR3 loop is CASSQDGTRHNEQFF. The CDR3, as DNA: TGCGCCAGCAGCCAAGATGGCACTAGACACAATGAGCAGTTCTTC.

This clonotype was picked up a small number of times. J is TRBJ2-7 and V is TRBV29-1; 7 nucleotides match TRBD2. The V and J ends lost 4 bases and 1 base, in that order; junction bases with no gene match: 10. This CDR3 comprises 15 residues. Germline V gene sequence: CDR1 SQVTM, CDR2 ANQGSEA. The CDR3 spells CSVVTGPAGSYEQYF. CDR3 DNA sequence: TGCAGCGTTGTAACGGGTCCAGCGGGGTCCTACGAGCAGTACTTC.

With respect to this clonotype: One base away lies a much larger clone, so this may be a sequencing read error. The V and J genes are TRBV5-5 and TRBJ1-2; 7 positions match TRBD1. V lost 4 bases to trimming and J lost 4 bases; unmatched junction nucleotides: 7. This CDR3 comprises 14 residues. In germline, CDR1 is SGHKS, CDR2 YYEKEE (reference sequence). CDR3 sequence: CASSAGTDLYGYTF. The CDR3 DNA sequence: TGTGCCAGCAGCGCCGGGACAGACCTCTATGGCTACACCTTC.

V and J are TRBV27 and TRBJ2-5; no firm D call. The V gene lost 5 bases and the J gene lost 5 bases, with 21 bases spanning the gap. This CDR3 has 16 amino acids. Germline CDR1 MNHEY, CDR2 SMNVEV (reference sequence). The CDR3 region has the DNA TGTGCCAGCAGTCCCTTAGAGGCTGGGTCGGAGGAGACCCAGTACTTC. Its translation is CASSPLEAGSEETQYF.